This T cell receptor (beta chain) was identified in a study of blood T cell repertoires in COVID-19. Per the original methods: Nucleated cell number was recorded as an estimate derived from reference gene primer amplification. Repertoires were generated with immunoSEQ multiplex PCR, while TCRdb's copy carries only in-frame clones and drops some. V, J and clone size are taken as reported in that table, and D and trimming were inferred from the DNA itself. This table has around 160,000 clones, approximately 88% appearing once. Germline V CDR1 and CDR2: MNHEY, SVGAGI. The CDR3 consists of 14 residues. V was pared by 6 bases and J by 2 bases, with 2 bases of the junction left unmatched.

The source of this sequence is a woman aged 60 to 75 who had recovered from COVID-19. Sequencing input: PBMCs or T cells enriched from blood (not recorded which). The rearrangement joins TRBV6-5 to TRBJ2-2, with TRBD1 identical over 8 bases. CDR3 amino acids: CASRGQGNTGELFF. CDR3 DNA sequence: TGTGCCAGCAGAGGACAGGGCAACACCGGGGAGCTGTTTTTT.